This TCR beta chain was sequenced during a study of blood T cells in healthy people across ages. Study background: When template switching was applied, about one barcoded beta molecule was captured per two T cells. Study-level results: The study regarded diversity estimates from one million T cells as underestimates.

This clonotype was seen more than once but under ten times. Its antigen is still unknown. In germline, CDR1 is SGHTA, CDR2 FQGNSA. The CDR3 runs to 13 residues. V was clipped by 2 bases and J by 3 bases, with 8 bases between them. PCR was performed a second time for about 7 to 11 cycles using a sample-barcoded 5' primer and a J-beta primer mix. Each CDR3 protein gets one entry after TCRdb re-called the 5' RACE reads with MiXCR. The table lists hundreds of thousands of distinct CDR3 sequences, roughly 25% of them singletons. These same data were also listed under a study on T cells of mothers and their children. This second report adds: Similar thymic selection effects on TCR recombination output appear in pairs, both related and unrelated.

The sample comprised blood. The gene calls are TRBV7-2 and TRBJ2-7; D is uncertain. The sequence came from a boy aged 5-17 years in good health. The CDR3 loop reads CASSLQYLYEQYF. CDR3 DNA sequence: TGTGCCAGCAGCTTACAATACCTCTACGAGCAGTACTTC. Full variable domain (missing parts from reference TRBV7-2 and TRBJ2-7): GAGVSQSPSNKVTEKGKDVELRCDPISGHTALYWYRQSLGQGLEFLIYFQGNSAPDKSGLPSDRFSAERTGGSVSTLTIQRTQQEDSAVYLCASSLQYLYEQYFGPGTRLTVT.